This T cell receptor beta chain was sequenced for a study of CD4+ T cells in melanoma. CDR3 size: 15 residues. CDR1 and CDR2 from the germline V gene are LGHNT and FRNRAP. Trimming took off 0 bases at V and 0 bases at J, with 6 bases between the two ends. Notes on this clone: Its antigen is currently unknown.

Study-level results: Reportedly, melanoma neoantigen-specific CD4+ T cells showed varied differentiation states. CD8+ T cell, macrophage and B cell function reportedly correlated with neoantigen-specific CD4+ T cells.

TCRdb's copy holds only in-frame clones and misses some; the assay was immunoSEQ multiplex PCR. The profile shows about 13,000 clones, about 74% of them singletons. The clonotype was recovered from a human donor with melanoma. The sample comprised cells from a culture (not recorded whether cultured in vitro). The J gene is TRBJ2-4, the V gene TRBV12-5; D may be TRBD1 (5 bases). The CDR3 loop reads CASGLVQVAKNIQYF. CDR3 DNA sequence: TGTGCTAGTGGTTTGGTACAGGTAGCCAAAAACATTCAGTACTTC.